This TCR beta chain was sequenced for a study of cytomegalovirus exposure and HLA in healthy donors. The PCR made use of 60 Vbeta and 13 Jbeta primers. Method: immunoSEQ multiplex PCR; TCRdb's copy keeps in-frame clones and lacks some. The sample holds over 100,000 clones, approximately 74% seen once. The sequenced material came from PBMCs. This sequence was found in a male donor in good health and CMV-seronegative.

For the CDR3, the DNA is TGTGCCAGCAGTGACTCGGAGGGGGCCCCAGATACGCAGTATTTT. This sequence encodes CASSDSEGAPDTQYF. The rearrangement joins TRBV6-4 to TRBJ2-3; maybe TRBD1 (7 bases). CDR3 size: 15 residues. The V and J ends lost 0 bases and 4 bases respectively, with 11 bases between them. Looked up from germline, CDR1 is MRHNA and CDR2 is SNTAGT.